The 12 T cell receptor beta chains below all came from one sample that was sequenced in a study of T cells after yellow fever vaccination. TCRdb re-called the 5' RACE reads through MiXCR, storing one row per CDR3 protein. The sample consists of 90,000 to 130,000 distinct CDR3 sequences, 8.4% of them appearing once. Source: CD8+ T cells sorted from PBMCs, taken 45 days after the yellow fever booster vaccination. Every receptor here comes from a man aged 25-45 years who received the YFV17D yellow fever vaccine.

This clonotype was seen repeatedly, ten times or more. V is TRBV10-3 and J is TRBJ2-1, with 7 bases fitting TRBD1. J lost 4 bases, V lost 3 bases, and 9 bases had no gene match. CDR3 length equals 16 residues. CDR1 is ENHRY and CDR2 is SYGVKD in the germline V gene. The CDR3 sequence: CAISEGGTGDYNEQFF. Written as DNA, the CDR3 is TGTGCCATCAGTGAAGGTGGAACAGGGGATTACAATGAGCAGTTCTTC.

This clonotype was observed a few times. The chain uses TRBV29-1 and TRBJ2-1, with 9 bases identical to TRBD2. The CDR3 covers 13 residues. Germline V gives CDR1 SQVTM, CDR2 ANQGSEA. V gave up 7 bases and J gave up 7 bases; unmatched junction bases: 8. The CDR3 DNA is TGCAGCGGGGGACTAGCTGTATTAAATGAGCAGTTCTTC. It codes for CSGGLAVLNEQFF.

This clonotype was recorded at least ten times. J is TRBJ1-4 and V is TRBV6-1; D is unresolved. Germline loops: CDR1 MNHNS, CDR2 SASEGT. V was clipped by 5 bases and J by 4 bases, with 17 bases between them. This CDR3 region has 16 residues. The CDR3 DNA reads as TGTGCCAGCAGTCAACTGGTCAGCTCCCTTAATGAAAAACTGTTTTTT. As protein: CASSQLVSSLNEKLFF.

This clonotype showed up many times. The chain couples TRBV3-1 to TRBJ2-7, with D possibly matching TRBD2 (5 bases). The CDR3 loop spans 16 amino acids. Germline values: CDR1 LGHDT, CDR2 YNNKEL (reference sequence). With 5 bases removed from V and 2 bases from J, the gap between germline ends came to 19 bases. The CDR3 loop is CASSSIQTGNTYEQYF. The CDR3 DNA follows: TGTGCCAGCAGCTCGATTCAAACCGGGAACACCTACGAGCAGTACTTC.

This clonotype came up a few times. CDR3 sequence: CASTFDSSYEQYF. DNA for the CDR3: TGTGCCAGCACATTTGACAGCTCCTACGAGCAGTACTTC. The rearrangement links TRBV25-1 to TRBJ2-7; D possibly corresponds to TRBD1 (5 bases). The germline V gene encodes CDR1 MGHDK and CDR2 SYGVNS. The CDR3 has 13 residues. V lost 7 bases, J lost 0 bases, and 10 bases lay in between.

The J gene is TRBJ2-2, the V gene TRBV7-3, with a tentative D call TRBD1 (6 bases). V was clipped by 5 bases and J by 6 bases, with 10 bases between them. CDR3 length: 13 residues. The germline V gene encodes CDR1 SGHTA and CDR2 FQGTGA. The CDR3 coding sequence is TGTGCCAGCAGCCCCCAGGGGCCCGGGGAGCTGTTTTTT. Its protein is CASSPQGPGELFF. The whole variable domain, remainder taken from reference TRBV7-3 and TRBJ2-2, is GAGVSQTPSNKVTEKGKYVELRCDPISGHTALYWYRQSLGQGPEFLIYFQGTGAADDSGLPNDRFFAVRPEGSVSTLKIQRTERGDSAVYLCASSPQGPGELFFGEGSRLTVL.

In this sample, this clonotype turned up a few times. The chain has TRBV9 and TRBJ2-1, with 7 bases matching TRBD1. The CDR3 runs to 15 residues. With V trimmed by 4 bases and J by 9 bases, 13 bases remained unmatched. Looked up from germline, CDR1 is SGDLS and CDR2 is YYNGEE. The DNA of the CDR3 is TGTGCCAGCAGCTTATACGGGACAGTAATTCTTGAGCAGTTCTTC. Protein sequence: CASSLYGTVILEQFF.

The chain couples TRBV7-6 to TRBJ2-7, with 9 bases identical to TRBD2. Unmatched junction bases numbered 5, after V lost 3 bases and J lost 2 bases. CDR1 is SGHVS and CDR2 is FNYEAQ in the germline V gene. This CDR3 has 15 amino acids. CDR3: CASSFDAGGAYEQYF. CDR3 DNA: TGTGCCAGCAGCTTTGATGCGGGGGGGGCCTACGAGCAGTACTTC.

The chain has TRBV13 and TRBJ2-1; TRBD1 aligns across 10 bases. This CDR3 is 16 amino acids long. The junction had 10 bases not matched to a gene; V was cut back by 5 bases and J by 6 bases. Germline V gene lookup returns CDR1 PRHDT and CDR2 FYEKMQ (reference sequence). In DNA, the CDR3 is TGTGCCAGCAGCCCCGGGACAGGGGATTTTAGCAATGAGCAGTTCTTC. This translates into CASSPGTGDFSNEQFF.

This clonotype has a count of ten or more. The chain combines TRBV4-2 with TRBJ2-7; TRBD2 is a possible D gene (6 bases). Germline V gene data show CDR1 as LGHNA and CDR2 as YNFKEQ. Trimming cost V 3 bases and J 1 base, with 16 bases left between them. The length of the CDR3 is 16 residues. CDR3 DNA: TGTGCCAGCAGCCACCCCGAGGGGACTGAATCCTACGAGCAGTACTTC. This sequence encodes CASSHPEGTESYEQYF.

This chain's CDR3 is CASIERLEPGELFF. The DNA for the CDR3 is TGTGCCAGCATCGAAAGGCTCGAGCCCGGGGAGCTGTTTTTT. The chain links TRBV7-4 to TRBJ2-2, with D hard to call. Germline V lookup: CDR1 SGHVT, CDR2 SQSDAQ. With 7 bases removed from V and 6 bases from J, the gap between germline ends came to 15 bases. The CDR3 totals 14 residues.

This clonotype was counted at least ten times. The CDR3 DNA follows: TGTGCCACCAGTGATTGGTCCGGGAGGGGAAACAATGAGCAGTTCTTC. Residues: CATSDWSGRGNNEQFF. The chain carries TRBV24-1 and TRBJ2-1; 8 bases are a match to TRBD2. The length of the CDR3 is 16 residues. The ends lost 2 bases at V and 5 bases at J; junction bases unmatched: 7. Germline assignment: CDR1 KGHDR and CDR2 SFDVKD.